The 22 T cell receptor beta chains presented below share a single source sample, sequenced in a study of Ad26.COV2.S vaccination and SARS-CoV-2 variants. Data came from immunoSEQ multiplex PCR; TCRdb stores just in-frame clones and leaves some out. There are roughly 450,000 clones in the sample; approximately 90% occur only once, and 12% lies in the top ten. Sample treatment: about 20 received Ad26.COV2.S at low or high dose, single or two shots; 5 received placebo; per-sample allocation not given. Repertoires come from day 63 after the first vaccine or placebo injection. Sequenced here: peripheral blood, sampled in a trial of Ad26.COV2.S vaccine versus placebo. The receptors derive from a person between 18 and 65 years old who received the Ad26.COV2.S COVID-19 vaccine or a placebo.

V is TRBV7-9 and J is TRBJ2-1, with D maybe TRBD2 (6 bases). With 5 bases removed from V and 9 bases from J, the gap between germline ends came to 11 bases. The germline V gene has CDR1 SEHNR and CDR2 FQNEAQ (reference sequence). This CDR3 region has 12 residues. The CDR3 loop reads CASSPSDIEQFF. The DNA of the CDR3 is TGTGCCAGCAGCCCTAGCGACATTGAGCAGTTCTTC.

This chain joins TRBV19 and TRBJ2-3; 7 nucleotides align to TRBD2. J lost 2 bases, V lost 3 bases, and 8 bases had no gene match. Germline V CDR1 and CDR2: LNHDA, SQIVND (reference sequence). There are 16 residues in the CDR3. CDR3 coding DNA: TGTGCCAGTAGTATCGGGGCTAGCGGACTCACAGATACGCAGTATTTT. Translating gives CASSIGASGLTDTQYF.

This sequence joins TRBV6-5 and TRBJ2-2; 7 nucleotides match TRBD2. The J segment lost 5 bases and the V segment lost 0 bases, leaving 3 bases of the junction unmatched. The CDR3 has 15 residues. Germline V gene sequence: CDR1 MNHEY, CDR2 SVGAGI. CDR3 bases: TGTGCCAGCAGTTACTCCCTCGGGGGGACCGGGGAGCTGTTTTTT. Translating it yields CASSYSLGGTGELFF.

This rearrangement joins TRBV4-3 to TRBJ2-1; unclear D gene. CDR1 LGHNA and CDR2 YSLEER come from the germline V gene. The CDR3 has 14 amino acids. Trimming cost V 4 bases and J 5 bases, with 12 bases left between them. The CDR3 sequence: CASSLQSWDNEQFF. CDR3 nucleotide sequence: TGCGCCAGCAGCCTCCAAAGTTGGGACAATGAGCAGTTCTTC.

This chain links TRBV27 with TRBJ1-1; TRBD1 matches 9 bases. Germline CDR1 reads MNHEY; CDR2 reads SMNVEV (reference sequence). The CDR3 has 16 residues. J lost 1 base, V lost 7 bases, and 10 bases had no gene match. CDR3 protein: CASKNAGTGWNTEAFF. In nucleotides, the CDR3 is TGTGCCAGCAAAAATGCCGGGACAGGGTGGAACACTGAAGCTTTCTTT.

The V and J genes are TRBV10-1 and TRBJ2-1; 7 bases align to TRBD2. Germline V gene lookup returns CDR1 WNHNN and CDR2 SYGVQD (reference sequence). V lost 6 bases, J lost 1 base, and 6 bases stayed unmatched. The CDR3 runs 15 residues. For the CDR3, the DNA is TGCGCCAGCAGCACTAGCGTGGGGTCCTACAATGAGCAGTTCTTC. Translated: CASSTSVGSYNEQFF.

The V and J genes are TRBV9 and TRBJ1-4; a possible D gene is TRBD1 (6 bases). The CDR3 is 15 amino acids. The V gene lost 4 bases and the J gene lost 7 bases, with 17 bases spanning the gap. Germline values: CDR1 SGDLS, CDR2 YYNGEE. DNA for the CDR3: TGTGCCAGCAGCCCCGGGGGGGCAGGCGGTGAAAAACTGTTTTTT. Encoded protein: CASSPGGAGGEKLFF.

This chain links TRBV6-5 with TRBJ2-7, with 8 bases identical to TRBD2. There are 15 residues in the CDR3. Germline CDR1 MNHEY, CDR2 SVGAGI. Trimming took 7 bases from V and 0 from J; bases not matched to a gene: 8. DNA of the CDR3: TGTGCCAGCAAAACGGGGGGGGCAGACTCCTACGAGCAGTACTTC. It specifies CASKTGGADSYEQYF.

This CDR3 is CASSQAGTSGSGELFF. In DNA, the CDR3 is TGTGCCAGCAGCCAAGCCGGGACTAGCGGATCCGGGGAGCTGTTTTTT. The genes are TRBV3-1 (or the pseudogene TRBV3-2) and TRBJ2-2, with TRBD2 matching over 11 bases. V was clipped by 1 base and J by 6 bases; unmatched bases: 4. The CDR3 runs to 16 residues. The germline V gene encodes CDR1 LGHDT and CDR2 YNNKEL (reference sequence).

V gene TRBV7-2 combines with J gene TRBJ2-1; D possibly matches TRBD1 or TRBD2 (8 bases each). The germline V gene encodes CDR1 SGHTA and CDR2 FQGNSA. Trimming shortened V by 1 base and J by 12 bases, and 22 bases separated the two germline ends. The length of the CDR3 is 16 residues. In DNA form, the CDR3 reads TGTGCCAGCAGCTTAGTCGGGGGGGCAGGGGGCATATCGCAGTTCTTC. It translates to CASSLVGGAGGISQFF. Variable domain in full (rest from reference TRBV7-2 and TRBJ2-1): GAGVSQSPSNKVTEKGKDVELRCDPISGHTALYWYRQSLGQGLEFLIYFQGNSAPDKSGLPSDRFSAERTGGSVSTLTIQRTQQEDSAVYLCASSLVGGAGGISQFFGPGTRLTVL.

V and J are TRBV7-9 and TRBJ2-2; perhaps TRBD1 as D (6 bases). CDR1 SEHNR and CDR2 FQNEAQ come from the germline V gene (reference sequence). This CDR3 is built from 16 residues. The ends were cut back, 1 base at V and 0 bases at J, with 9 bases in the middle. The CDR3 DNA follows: TGTGCCAGCAGCTTAGGGGGGCCTGCGAACACCGGGGAGCTGTTTTTT. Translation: CASSLGGPANTGELFF. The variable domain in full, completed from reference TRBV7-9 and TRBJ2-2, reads DTGVSQNPRHKITKRGQNVTFRCDPISEHNRLYWYRQTLGQGPEFLTYFQNEAQLEKSRLLSDRFSAERPKGSFSTLEIQRTEQGDSAMYLCASSLGGPANTGELFFGEGSRLTVL.

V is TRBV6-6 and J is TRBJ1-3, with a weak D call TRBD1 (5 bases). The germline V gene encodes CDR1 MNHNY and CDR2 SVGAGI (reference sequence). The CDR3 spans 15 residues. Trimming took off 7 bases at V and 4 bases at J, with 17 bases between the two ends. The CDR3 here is CASTLTERSGNTIYF. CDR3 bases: TGTGCCAGCACCTTGACAGAGCGGTCCGGAAACACCATATATTTT.

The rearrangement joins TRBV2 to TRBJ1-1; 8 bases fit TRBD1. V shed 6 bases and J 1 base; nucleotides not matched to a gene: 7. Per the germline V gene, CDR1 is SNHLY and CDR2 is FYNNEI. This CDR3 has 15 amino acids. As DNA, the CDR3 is TGTGCCAGCAGAGATGGGACAGGCAGGAACACTGAAGCTTTCTTT. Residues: CASRDGTGRNTEAFF.

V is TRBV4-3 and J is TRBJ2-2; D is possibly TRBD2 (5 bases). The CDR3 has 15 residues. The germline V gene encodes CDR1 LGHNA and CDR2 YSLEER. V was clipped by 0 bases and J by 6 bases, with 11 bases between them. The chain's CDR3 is CASSQDFAGPGELFF. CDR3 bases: TGCGCCAGCAGCCAAGACTTTGCGGGCCCCGGGGAGCTGTTTTTT.

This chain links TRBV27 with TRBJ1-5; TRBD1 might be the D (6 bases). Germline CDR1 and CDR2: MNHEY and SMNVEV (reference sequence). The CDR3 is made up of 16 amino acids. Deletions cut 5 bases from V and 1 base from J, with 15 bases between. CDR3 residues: CASSPFPGQSNQPQHF. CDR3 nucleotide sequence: TGTGCCAGCAGTCCCTTCCCCGGACAGAGCAATCAGCCCCAGCATTTT.

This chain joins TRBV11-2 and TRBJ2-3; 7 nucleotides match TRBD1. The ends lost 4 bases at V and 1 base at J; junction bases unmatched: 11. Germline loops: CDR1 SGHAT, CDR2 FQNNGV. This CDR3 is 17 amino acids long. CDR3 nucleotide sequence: TGTGCCAGCAGCTCTTTGGGCTGGCAGGGGGGCACAGATACGCAGTATTTT. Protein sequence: CASSSLGWQGGTDTQYF.

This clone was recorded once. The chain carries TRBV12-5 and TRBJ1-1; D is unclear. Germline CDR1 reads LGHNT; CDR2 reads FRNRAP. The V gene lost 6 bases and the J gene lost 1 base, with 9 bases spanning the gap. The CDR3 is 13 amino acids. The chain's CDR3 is CASGPLANTEAFF. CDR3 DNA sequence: TGTGCTAGTGGCCCTTTGGCGAACACTGAAGCTTTCTTT.

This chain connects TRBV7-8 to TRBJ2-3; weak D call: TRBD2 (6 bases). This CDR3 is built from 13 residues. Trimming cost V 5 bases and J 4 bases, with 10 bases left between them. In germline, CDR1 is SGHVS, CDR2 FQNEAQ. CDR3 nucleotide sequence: TGTGCCAGCAGCGCCGCGGGACCAGATACGCAGTATTTT. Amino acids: CASSAAGPDTQYF.

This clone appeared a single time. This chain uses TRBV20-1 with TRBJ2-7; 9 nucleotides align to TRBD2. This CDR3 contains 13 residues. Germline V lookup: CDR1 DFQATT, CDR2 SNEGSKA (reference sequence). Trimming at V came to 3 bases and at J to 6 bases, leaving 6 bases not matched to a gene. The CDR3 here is CSASAGGRPEQYF. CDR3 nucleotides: TGCAGTGCTAGTGCGGGAGGGCGGCCCGAGCAGTACTTC.

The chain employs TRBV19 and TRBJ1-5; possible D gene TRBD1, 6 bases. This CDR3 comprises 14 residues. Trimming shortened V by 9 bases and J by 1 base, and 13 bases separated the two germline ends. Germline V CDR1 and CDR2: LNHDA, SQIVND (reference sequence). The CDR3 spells CASDRTRSNQPQHF. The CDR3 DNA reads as TGTGCCAGCGACAGGACCAGAAGCAATCAGCCCCAGCATTTT. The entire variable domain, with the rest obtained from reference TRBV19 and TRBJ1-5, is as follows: DGGITQSPKYLFRKEGQNVTLSCEQNLNHDAMYWYRQDPGQGLRLIYYSQIVNDFQKGDIAEGYSVSREKKESFPLTVTSAQKNPTAFYLCASDRTRSNQPQHFGDGTRLSIL.

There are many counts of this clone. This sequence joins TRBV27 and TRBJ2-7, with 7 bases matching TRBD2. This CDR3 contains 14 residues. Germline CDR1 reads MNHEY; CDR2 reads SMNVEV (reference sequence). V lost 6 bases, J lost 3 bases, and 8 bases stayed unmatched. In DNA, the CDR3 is TGTGCCAGCAGCATAGCGGGCCCACACTACGAGCAGTACTTC. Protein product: CASSIAGPHYEQYF.

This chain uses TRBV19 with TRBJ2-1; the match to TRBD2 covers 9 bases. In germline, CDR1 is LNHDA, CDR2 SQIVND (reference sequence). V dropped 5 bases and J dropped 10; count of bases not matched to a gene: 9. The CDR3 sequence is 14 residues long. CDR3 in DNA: TGTGCCAGTAGTGCTATAGCGGGAGTCGGGGAGCAGTTCTTC. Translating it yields CASSAIAGVGEQFF.